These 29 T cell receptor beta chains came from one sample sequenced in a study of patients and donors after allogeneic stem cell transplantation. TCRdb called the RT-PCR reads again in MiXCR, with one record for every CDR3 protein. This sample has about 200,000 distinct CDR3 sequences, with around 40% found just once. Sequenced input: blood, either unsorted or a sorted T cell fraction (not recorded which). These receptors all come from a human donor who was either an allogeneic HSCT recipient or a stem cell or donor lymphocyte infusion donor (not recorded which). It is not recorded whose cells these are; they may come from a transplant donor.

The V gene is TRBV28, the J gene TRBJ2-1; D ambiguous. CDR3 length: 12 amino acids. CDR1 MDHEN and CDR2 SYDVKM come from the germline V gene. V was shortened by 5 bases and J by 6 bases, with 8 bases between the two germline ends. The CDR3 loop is CASSAASNEQFF. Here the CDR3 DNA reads TGTGCCAGCAGTGCCGCTAGCAATGAGCAGTTCTTC.

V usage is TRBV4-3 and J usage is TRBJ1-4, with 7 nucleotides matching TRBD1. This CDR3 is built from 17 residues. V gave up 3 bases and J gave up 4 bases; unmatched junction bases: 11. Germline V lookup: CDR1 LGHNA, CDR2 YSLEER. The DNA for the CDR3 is TGCGCCAGCAGCCAGAGCCCGTCGGACAGGAATAATGAAAAACTGTTTTTT. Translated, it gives CASSQSPSDRNNEKLFF.

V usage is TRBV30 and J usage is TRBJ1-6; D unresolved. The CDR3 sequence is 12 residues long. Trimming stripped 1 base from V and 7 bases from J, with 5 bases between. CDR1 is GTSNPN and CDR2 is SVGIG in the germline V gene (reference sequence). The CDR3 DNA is TGTGCCTGGAGTGGGCTGAATTCACCCCTCCACTTT. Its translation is CAWSGLNSPLHF.

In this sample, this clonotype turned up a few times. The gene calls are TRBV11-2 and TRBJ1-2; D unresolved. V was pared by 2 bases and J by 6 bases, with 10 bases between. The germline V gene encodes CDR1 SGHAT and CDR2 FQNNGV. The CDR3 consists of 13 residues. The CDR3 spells CASSLRQYDGYTF. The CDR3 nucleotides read TGTGCCAGCAGCTTAAGGCAGTACGATGGCTACACCTTC.

CDR3 protein: CSARGTATYEQYF. As DNA, the CDR3 is TGCAGTGCTAGAGGGACGGCTACCTACGAGCAGTACTTC. The chain carries TRBV20-1 and TRBJ2-7; the D is unclear. The germline CDR1 and CDR2 sequences are DFQATT and SNEGSKA (reference sequence). V was shortened by 1 base and J by 2 bases, with 9 bases between the two germline ends. The CDR3 contains 13 residues.

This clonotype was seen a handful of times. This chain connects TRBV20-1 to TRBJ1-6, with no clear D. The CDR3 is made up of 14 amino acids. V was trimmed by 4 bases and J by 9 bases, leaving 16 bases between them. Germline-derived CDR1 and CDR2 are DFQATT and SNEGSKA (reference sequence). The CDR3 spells CSATRDPWVSPLHF. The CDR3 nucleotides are TGCAGTGCTACAAGAGACCCGTGGGTTTCACCCCTCCACTTT.

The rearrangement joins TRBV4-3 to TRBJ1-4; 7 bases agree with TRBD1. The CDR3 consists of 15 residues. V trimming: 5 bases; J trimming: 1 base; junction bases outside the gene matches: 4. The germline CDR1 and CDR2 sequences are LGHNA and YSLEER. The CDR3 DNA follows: TGCGCCAGCAGCTTAGGGACAGTAACTAATGAAAAACTGTTTTTT. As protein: CASSLGTVTNEKLFF.

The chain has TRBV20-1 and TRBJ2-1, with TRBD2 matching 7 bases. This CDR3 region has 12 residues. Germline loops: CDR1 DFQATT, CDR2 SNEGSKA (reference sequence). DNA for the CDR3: TGCACCGTGCGGGGGTTAGACAATGAGCAGTTCTTC. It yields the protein CTVRGLDNEQFF.

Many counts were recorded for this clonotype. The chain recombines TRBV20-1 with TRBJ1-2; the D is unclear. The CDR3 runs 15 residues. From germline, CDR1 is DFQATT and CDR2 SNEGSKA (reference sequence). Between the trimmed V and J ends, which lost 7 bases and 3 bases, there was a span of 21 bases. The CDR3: CSVLPGVGEDYGYTF. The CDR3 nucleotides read TGCAGTGTCTTGCCCGGTGTCGGGGAGGACTATGGCTACACCTTC.

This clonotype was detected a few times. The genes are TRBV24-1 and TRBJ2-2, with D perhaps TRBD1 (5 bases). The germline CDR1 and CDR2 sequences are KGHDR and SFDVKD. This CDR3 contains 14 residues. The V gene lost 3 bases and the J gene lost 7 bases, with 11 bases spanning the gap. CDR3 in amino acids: CATSDTGHHGELFF. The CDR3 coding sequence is TGTGCCACCAGTGATACCGGACATCACGGGGAGCTGTTTTTT.

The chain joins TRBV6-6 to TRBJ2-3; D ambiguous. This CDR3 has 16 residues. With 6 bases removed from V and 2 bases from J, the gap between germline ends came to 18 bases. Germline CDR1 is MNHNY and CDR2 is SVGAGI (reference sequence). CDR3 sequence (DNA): TGTGCCAGCAGGACCAGAGAGGTAGAGGCCACAGATACGCAGTATTTT. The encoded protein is CASRTREVEATDTQYF.

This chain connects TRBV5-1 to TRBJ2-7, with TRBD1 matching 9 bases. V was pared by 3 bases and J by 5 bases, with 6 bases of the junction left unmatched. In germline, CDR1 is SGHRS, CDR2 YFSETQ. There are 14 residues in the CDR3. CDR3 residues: CASSSTGGSDEQYF. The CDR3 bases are TGCGCCAGCAGCTCTACAGGGGGCTCGGACGAGCAGTACTTC. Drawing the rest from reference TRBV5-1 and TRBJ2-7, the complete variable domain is KAGVTQTPRYLIKTRGQQVTLSCSPISGHRSVSWYQQTPGQGLQFLFEYFSETQRNKGNFPGRFSGRQFSNSRSEMNVSTLELGDSALYLCASSSTGGSDEQYFGPGTRLTVT.

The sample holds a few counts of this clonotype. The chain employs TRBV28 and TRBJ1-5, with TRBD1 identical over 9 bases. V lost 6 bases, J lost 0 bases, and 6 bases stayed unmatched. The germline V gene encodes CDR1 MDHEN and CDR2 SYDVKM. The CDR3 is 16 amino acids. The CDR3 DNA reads TGTGCCAGCAGGATCGGGACAGGGCCTAGCAATCAGCCCCAGCATTTT. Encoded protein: CASRIGTGPSNQPQHF.

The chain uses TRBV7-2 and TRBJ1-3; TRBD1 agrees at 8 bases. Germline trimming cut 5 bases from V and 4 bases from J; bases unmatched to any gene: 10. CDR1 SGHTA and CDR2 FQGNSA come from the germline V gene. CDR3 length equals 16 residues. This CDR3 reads CASSPRVTGVGNTIYF. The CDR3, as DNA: TGTGCCAGCAGCCCCCGGGTGACAGGGGTGGGAAACACCATATATTTT. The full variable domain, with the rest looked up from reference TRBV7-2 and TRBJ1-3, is GAGVSQSPSNKVTEKGKDVELRCDPISGHTALYWYRQSLGQGLEFLIYFQGNSAPDKSGLPSDRFSAERTGGSVSTLTIQRTQQEDSAVYLCASSPRVTGVGNTIYFGEGSWLTVV.

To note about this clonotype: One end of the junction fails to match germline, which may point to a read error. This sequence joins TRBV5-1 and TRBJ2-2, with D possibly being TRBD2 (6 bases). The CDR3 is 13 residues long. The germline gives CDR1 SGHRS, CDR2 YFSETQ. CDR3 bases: TGTGCCAGCAGCTTAGCGGTCACCGGGGAGCTGTTTTTT. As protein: CASSLAVTGELFF.

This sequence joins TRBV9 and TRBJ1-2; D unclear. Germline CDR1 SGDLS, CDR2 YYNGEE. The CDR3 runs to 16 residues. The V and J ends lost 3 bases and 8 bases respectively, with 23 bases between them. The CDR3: CASSGAADPSPRGYTF. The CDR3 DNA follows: TGTGCCAGCAGCGGGGCAGCTGACCCCTCCCCGCGGGGCTACACCTTC.

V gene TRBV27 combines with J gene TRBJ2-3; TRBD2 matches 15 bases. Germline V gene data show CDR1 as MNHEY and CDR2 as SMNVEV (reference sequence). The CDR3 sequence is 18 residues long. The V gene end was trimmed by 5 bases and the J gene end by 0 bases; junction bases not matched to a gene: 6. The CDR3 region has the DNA TGTGCCAGCAGTCGCGGACTAGCGGGGGGGCCTAGCACAGATACGCAGTATTTT. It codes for CASSRGLAGGPSTDTQYF.

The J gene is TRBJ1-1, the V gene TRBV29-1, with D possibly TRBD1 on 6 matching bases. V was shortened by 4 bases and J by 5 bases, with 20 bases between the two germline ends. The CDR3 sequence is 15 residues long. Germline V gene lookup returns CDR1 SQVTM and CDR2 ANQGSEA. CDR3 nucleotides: TGCAGCGTTGGGAGCCGGAGGGCGAGGGGGACTGAAGCTTTCTTT. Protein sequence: CSVGSRRARGTEAFF.

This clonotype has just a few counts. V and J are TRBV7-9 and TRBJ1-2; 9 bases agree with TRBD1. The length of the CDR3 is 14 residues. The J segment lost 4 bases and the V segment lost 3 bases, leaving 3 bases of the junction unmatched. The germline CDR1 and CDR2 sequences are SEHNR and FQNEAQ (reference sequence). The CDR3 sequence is CASSLDRGLYGYTF. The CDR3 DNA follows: TGTGCCAGCAGCTTGGACAGGGGCCTCTATGGCTACACCTTC.

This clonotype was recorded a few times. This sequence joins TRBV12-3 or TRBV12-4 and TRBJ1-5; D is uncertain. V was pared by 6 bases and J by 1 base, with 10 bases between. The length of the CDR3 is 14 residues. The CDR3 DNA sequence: TGTGCCAGCAGCGCCGGACGGAGCAATCAGCCCCAGCATTTT. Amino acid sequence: CASSAGRSNQPQHF.

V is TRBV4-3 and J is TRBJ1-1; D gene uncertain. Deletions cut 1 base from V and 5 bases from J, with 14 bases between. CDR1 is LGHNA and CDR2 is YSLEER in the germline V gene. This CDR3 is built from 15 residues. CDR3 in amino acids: CASSQVVSISTEAFF. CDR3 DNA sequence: TGCGCCAGCAGCCAAGTGGTCAGTATTTCGACTGAAGCTTTCTTT.

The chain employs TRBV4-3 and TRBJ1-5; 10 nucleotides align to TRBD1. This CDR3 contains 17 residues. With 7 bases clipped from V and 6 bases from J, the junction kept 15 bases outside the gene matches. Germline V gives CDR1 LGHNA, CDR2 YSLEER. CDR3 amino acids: CASISLIGQGESQPQHF. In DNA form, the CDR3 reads TGCGCCAGCATCTCCCTAATCGGACAGGGGGAAAGTCAGCCCCAGCATTTT.

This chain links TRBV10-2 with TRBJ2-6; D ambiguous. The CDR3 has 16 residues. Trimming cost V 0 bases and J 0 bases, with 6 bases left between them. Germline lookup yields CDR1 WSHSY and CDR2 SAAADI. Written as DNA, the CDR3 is TGCGCCAGCAGTGAGTCGGGCCTCTCTGGGGCCAACGTCCTGACTTTC. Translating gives CASSESGLSGANVLTF.

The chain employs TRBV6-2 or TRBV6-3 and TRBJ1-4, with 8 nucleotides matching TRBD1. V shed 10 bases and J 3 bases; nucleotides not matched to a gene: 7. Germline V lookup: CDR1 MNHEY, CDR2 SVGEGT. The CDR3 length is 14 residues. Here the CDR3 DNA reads TGTGCCACCGGGACAGGCCCCGCTAATGAAAAACTGTTTTTT. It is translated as CATGTGPANEKLFF.

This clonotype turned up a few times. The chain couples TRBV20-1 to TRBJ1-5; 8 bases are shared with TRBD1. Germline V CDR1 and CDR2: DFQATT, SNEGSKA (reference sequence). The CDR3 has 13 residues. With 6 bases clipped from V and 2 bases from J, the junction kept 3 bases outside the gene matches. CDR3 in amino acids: CSASTGGNQPQHF. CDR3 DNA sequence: TGCAGTGCGTCGACAGGGGGCAATCAGCCCCAGCATTTT.

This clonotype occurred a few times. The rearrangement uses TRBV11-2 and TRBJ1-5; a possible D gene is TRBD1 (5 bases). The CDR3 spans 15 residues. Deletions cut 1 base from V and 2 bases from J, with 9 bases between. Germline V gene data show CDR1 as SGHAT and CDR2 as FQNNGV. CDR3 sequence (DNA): TGTGCCAGCAGCTTAGGTGAAGGGGGCAATCAGCCCCAGCATTTT. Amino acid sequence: CASSLGEGGNQPQHF.

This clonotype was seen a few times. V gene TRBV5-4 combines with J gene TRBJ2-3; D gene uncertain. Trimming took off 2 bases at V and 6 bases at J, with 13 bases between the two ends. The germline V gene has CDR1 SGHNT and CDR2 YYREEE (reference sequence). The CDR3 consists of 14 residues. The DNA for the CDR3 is TGTGCCAGCAGCTTTTTTCACCTTGGGGATACGCAGTATTTT. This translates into CASSFFHLGDTQYF.

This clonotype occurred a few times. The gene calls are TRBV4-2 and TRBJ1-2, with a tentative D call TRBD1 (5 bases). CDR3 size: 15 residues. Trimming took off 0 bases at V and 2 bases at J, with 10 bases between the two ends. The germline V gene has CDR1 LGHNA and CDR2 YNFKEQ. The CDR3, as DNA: TGTGCCAGCAGCCAAGACCCCGCAGGGAACTATGGCTACACCTTC. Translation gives CASSQDPAGNYGYTF.

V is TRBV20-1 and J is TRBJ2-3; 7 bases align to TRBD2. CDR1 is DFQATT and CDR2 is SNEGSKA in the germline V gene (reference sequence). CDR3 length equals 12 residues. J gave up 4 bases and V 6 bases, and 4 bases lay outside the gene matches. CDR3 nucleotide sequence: TGCAGTGCCGAACTAGCGTCAGATACGCAGTATTTT. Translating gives CSAELASDTQYF.